This record covers a single TCR beta chain. This sample is drawn from a study of blood T cell repertoires in COVID-19. Data came from immunoSEQ multiplex PCR; TCRdb stores just in-frame clones and leaves some out. The sample has roughly 410,000 clones, 70% to 90% seen once. This CDR3 is built from 14 residues. Trimming removed 1 base from V and 5 bases from J, with 11 bases in between. Looked up from germline, CDR1 is GTSNPN and CDR2 is SVGIG (reference sequence). The sequenced sample consisted of peripheral blood. This chain uses TRBV30 with TRBJ2-2, with D possibly matching TRBD1 (5 bases). The receptor was derived from a woman aged 60-70 years with COVID-19, enrolled during active disease. The CDR3 DNA follows: TGTGCCTGGAGTGAGGACATCAGGACCGGGGAGCTGTTTTTT. Translating gives CAWSEDIRTGELFF.